This TCR beta chain was observed in a study of T cells expressing NK-cell markers. The CDR3 loop spans 22 amino acids. CDR1 and CDR2 from the germline V gene are MGHDK and SYGVNS. TCRdb re-called the 5' RACE reads, yielding one record per CDR3 amino acid sequence without DNA. This sample's table has hundreds of thousands of distinct CDR3 sequences. Sequencing input: blood T cells: a sorted CD56 or NKG2C T cell subset, CD4+ or CD8+ T cells, or bulk PBMC T cells (not recorded which). This TCR derives from a woman between 18 and 70 years old in good health. The chain uses TRBV25-1 and TRBJ2-2; with no DNA, the TCRdb D assignment of TRBD1 cannot be verified. CDR3 sequence reads: CASSTAGVNRDRGFLFAGELFF. Drawing the rest from reference TRBV25-1 and TRBJ2-2, the complete variable domain is EADIYQTPRYLVIGTGKKITLECSQTMGHDKMYWYQQDPGMELHLIHYSYGVNSTEKGDLSSESTVSRIRTEHFPLTLESARPSHTSQYLCASSTAGVNRDRGFLFAGELFFGEGSRLTVL.